This TCR beta chain was captured by sequencing in a study of T cells expressing NK-cell markers. Across the whole study: Seven of the eight sequenced donors were HCMV-seropositive; one was seronegative.

CDR1 SGHTS and CDR2 YDEGEE come from the germline V gene. CDR3 length: 16 residues. One entry per CDR3 protein, without DNA, is what TCRdb gives after re-calling the 5' RACE reads. The sample table includes approximately 380,000 distinct CDR3 sequences. The chain joins TRBV5-8 to TRBJ2-7; TCRdb outputs TRBD1, but without DNA this stays unchecked. This clonotype was obtained from a man between 18 and 69 years old in good health. Sequencing was carried out using blood T cells: a sorted CD56 or NKG2C T cell subset, CD4+ or CD8+ T cells, or bulk PBMC T cells (not recorded which). The CDR3 protein is CASSQYTGTLSYEQYF.